A single sample is the source of the 21 T cell receptor beta chains below, sequenced in a study of T cell responses to AZD1222 COVID-19 vaccine. TCRdb keeps only in-frame clones here, not all; method: immunoSEQ multiplex PCR. The table records approximately 110,000 clones, around 90% of them present only once. Here the sequenced sample was peripheral blood, taken on day 0 of AZD1222 vaccination. Receptor source: an adult in good health.

This chain links TRBV29-1 with TRBJ1-2; D is possibly TRBD1 (5 bases). The V end was cut by 3 bases, the J end by 6 bases, with 14 bases between. CDR1 is SQVTM and CDR2 is ANQGSEA in the germline V gene. This CDR3 region has 13 residues. The CDR3 protein is CSVDPTPTDGYTF. The CDR3 region has the DNA TGCAGCGTTGACCCCACCCCGACAGATGGCTACACCTTC.

This clone has only one observation. J is TRBJ1-1 and V is TRBV5-4; the D gene is possibly TRBD1 (5 bases). The ends were cut back, 2 bases at V and 1 base at J, with 9 bases in the middle. The CDR3 is made up of 14 amino acids. Per germline, CDR1 SGHNT and CDR2 YYREEE (reference sequence). The CDR3 reads CASSFRDGNTEAFF. CDR3 nucleotide sequence: TGTGCCAGCAGCTTCCGGGACGGGAACACTGAAGCTTTCTTT. The full variable domain, its missing parts supplied by reference TRBV5-4 and TRBJ1-1, is ETGVTQSPTHLIKTRGQQVTLRCSSQSGHNTVSWYQQALGQGPQFIFQYYREEENGRGNFPPRFSGLQFPNYSSELNVNALELDDSALYLCASSFRDGNTEAFFGQGTRLTVV.

This chain joins TRBV29-1 and TRBJ1-1, with no clear D. V was cut by 7 bases and J by 2 bases, with 14 bases left in between. The CDR3 runs to 13 residues. Germline V CDR1 and CDR2: SQVTM, ANQGSEA. CDR3 sequence (DNA): TGCAGCGGGGATCAGCGGGCTAACACTGAAGCTTTCTTT. It translates to CSGDQRANTEAFF. Full variable domain (missing parts from reference TRBV29-1 and TRBJ1-1): SAVISQKPSRDICQRGTSLTIQCQVDSQVTMMFWYRQQPGQSLTLIATANQGSEATYESGFVIDKFPISRPNLTFSTLTVSNMSPEDSSIYLCSGDQRANTEAFFGQGTRLTVV.

DNA of the CDR3: TGCGCCAGCAGTGTGGGCCAAGAGACCCAGTACTTC. Residues: CASSVGQETQYF. The chain joins TRBV10-2 to TRBJ2-5; D gene uncertain. Germline V gene lookup returns CDR1 WSHSY and CDR2 SAAADI. This CDR3 is 12 amino acids long. With 4 bases removed from V and 1 base from J, the gap between germline ends came to 4 bases.

The CDR3 here is CASSPRVGLDYGYTF. The CDR3 nucleotides read TGTGCCAGCAGTCCCCGGGTGGGGTTGGACTATGGCTACACCTTC. The chain couples TRBV27 to TRBJ1-2; D ambiguous. CDR1 MNHEY and CDR2 SMNVEV come from the germline V gene (reference sequence). The length of the CDR3 is 15 residues. Trimming took off 5 bases at V and 3 bases at J, with 16 bases between the two ends.

This clone appeared a single time. The V gene is TRBV9, the J gene TRBJ1-2; D may be TRBD1 (6 bases). Trimming removed 4 bases from V and 5 bases from J, with 27 bases in between. Germline V gives CDR1 SGDLS, CDR2 YYNGEE. The CDR3 totals 18 residues. The chain's CDR3 is CASSTPIERGGQVYGYTF. The DNA of the CDR3 is TGTGCCAGCAGCACCCCAATCGAACGGGGGGGCCAGGTTTATGGCTACACCTTC. Together with reference TRBV9 and TRBJ1-2, the CDR3 gives the full variable domain: DSGVTQTPKHLITATGQRVTLRCSPRSGDLSVYWYQQSLDQGLQFLIQYYNGEERAKGNILERFSAQQFPDLHSELNLSSLELGDSALYFCASSTPIERGGQVYGYTFGSGTRLTVV.

The chain combines TRBV5-6 with TRBJ2-1; 9 bases fit TRBD2. Unmatched junction bases numbered 12, after V lost 3 bases and J lost 2 bases. In germline, CDR1 is SGHDT, CDR2 YYEEEE. This CDR3 has 18 residues. CDR3 sequence (DNA): TGTGCCAGCAGCTACGTTGGCGGGAGGGCCGGGACCTACAATGAGCAGTTCTTC. It codes for CASSYVGGRAGTYNEQFF.

This rearrangement joins TRBV7-9 to TRBJ2-3; D remains unclear. From germline, CDR1 is SEHNR and CDR2 FQNEAQ (reference sequence). Trimming removed 2 bases at V and 1 base at J, with 7 bases between. This CDR3 is built from 14 residues. Here the CDR3 reads CASSLRQGTDTQYF. Written as DNA, the CDR3 is TGTGCCAGCAGCTTACGCCAGGGCACAGATACGCAGTATTTT.

The chain has TRBV27 and TRBJ2-7; D is possibly TRBD2 (5 bases). The germline CDR1 and CDR2 sequences are MNHEY and SMNVEV (reference sequence). Trimming left V 6 bases short and J 6 bases short, with 18 bases between. The CDR3 spans 14 residues. CDR3 coding DNA: TGTGCCAGCAGCGGGGTTTCGGGAAATCTCGAGCAGTACTTC. Amino acid sequence: CASSGVSGNLEQYF.

The chain couples TRBV6-5 to TRBJ1-2; perhaps TRBD1 as D (6 bases). The CDR3 spans 13 residues. Per the germline V gene, CDR1 is MNHEY and CDR2 is SVGAGI. V lost 8 bases and J lost 8, with 18 bases in between. CDR3 nucleotides: TGTGCCAGCTTTACCGGGACATCGGCGGGCTACACCTTC. Protein product: CASFTGTSAGYTF.

The CDR3 DNA reads TGTGCCAGCAGCTCCCAGGCGGGGGAATGGGAGACCCAGTACTTC. Its protein product is CASSSQAGEWETQYF. The V and J genes are TRBV7-2 and TRBJ2-5; 7 bases agree with TRBD2. The CDR3 totals 15 residues. V lost 4 bases to trimming and J lost 5 bases; unmatched junction nucleotides: 10. Germline loops: CDR1 SGHTA, CDR2 FQGNSA.

CDR3 region: CATSDVTGSYNEQFF. CDR3 coding DNA: TGTGCCACCAGTGACGTGACAGGCTCTTACAATGAGCAGTTCTTC. The chain has TRBV24-1 and TRBJ2-1, with TRBD1 as a possible D gene (6 bases). Germline CDR1 KGHDR, CDR2 SFDVKD. Between the trimmed V and J ends, which lost 4 bases and 4 bases, there was a span of 13 bases. CDR3 length equals 15 residues.

CDR3 nucleotide sequence: TGTGCCAGCTCACCACCGAGGGGGGCTCAAGAGACCCAGTACTTC. Residues: CASSPPRGAQETQYF. This sequence joins TRBV18 and TRBJ2-5; possibly TRBD1 or TRBD2 for D (6 bases each). The CDR3 spans 15 residues. Trimming cost V 0 bases and J 2 bases, with 10 bases left between them. Germline V gives CDR1 KGHSH, CDR2 LQKENI. Complete variable domain (other parts from reference TRBV18 and TRBJ2-5): NAGVMQNPRHLVRRRGQEARLRCSPMKGHSHVYWYRQLPEEGLKFMVYLQKENIIDESGMPKERFSAEFPKEGPSILRIQQVVRGDSAAYFCASSPPRGAQETQYFGPGTRLLVL.

J is TRBJ1-2 and V is TRBV11-2; no reliable D call. Trimming shortened V by 4 bases and J by 0 bases, and 0 bases separated the two germline ends. There are 11 residues in the CDR3. Germline V lookup: CDR1 SGHAT, CDR2 FQNNGV. The CDR3 loop is CASSSNYGYTF. In nucleotides, the CDR3 is TGTGCCAGCAGCTCTAACTATGGCTACACCTTC.

The chain recombines TRBV19 with TRBJ1-3; no clear D gene. Looked up from germline, CDR1 is LNHDA and CDR2 is SQIVND (reference sequence). The CDR3 length is 14 residues. V lost 10 bases to trimming and J lost 0 bases, with 13 bases between them. CDR3 loop: CAKPPRNSGNTIYF. CDR3 bases: TGTGCCAAACCGCCGAGGAACTCTGGAAACACCATATATTTT.

The chain recombines TRBV15 with TRBJ2-1; a possible D gene is TRBD2 (6 bases). CDR1 LNHNV and CDR2 YYDKDF come from the germline V gene (reference sequence). The length of the CDR3 is 15 residues. Between the trimmed V and J ends, which lost 3 bases and 8 bases, there was a span of 17 bases. The CDR3 here is CATSRRDGPWDEQFF. Written as DNA, the CDR3 is TGTGCCACCAGCAGGCGGGACGGACCCTGGGATGAGCAGTTCTTC.

V usage is TRBV28 and J usage is TRBJ2-3; 8 bases map to TRBD1. The CDR3 contains 16 residues. J lost 10 bases, V lost 4 bases, and 16 bases had no gene match. Germline CDR1 reads MDHEN; CDR2 reads SYDVKM. CDR3 residues: CASSSPQGQGGTAQYF. CDR3 sequence (DNA): TGTGCCAGCAGTTCACCTCAAGGACAGGGCGGGACCGCGCAGTATTTT.

The chain employs TRBV2 and TRBJ2-2; 8 nucleotides match TRBD1. The junction had 5 bases not matched to a gene; V was cut back by 11 bases and J by 0 bases. Germline V lookup: CDR1 SNHLY, CDR2 FYNNEI. This CDR3 contains 14 residues. As DNA, the CDR3 is TGTGCCTCCCGACAGGGGACGAACACCGGGGAGCTGTTTTTT. Translated: CASRQGTNTGELFF.

The chain has TRBV28 and TRBJ1-5; possibly TRBD1 for D (5 bases). The CDR3 consists of 15 residues. V was shortened by 8 bases and J by 7 bases, with 21 bases between the two germline ends. Germline V gene sequence: CDR1 MDHEN, CDR2 SYDVKM. The CDR3 is CASGAGGGNGQPQHF. As DNA, the CDR3 is TGTGCCAGCGGGGCCGGCGGAGGGAACGGACAGCCCCAGCATTTT.

This chain connects TRBV27 to TRBJ1-2; 7 bases agree with TRBD1. V trimming: 6 bases; J trimming: 3 bases; junction bases outside the gene matches: 7. CDR1 MNHEY and CDR2 SMNVEV come from the germline V gene (reference sequence). This CDR3 spans 14 amino acids. CDR3 residues: CASRLGDRHYGYTF. The DNA of the CDR3 is TGTGCCAGCAGGTTAGGGGACAGACACTATGGCTACACCTTC.

The rearrangement links TRBV7-2 to TRBJ1-2; TRBD1 matches 8 bases. The CDR3 spans 15 residues. Trimming removed 5 bases from V and 4 bases from J; junction bases left unmatched: 9. CDR1 is SGHTA, CDR2 FQGNSA, per germline. CDR3 in amino acids: CASSPFGQGGYGYTF. CDR3 DNA: TGTGCCAGCAGCCCCTTCGGACAGGGAGGCTATGGCTACACCTTC.